The entry below describes one T cell receptor (beta chain). The antigen remains unidentified. Deletions cut 1 base from V and 1 base from J, with 4 bases between. Per germline, CDR1 SGHVS and CDR2 FNYEAQ. CDR3 length: 13 residues. The PCR had 60 Vbeta and 13 Jbeta primers. Measured with immunoSEQ multiplex PCR; TCRdb has only the in-frame clones, and not every one. The sample contains roughly 260,000 clones, 70% to 90% of which appear only once. All the people who gave samples were healthy bone marrow donors. This specimen comes from a study of cytomegalovirus exposure and HLA in healthy donors. Findings and limits, study-wide: It was in a later analysis that TCR association rates were seen to vary by HLA locus, highest for DRB1 and lowest for HLA-C. Equally common other TCR beta chains were less clonally expanded than HLA-associated ones, a later analysis found. The study reported that TCR beta sequences accurately predicted HLA-A and HLA-B alleles in most subjects.

This sequence joins TRBV7-6 and TRBJ1-1; no clear D. Input material: PBMCs. The sequence derives from a woman in her 40s in good health and CMV-seropositive. The CDR3 here is CASSLVANTEAFF. The CDR3 DNA is TGTGCCAGCAGCTTAGTAGCGAACACTGAAGCTTTCTTT.